This T cell receptor (beta chain) was identified in a study of regulatory and conventional T cells in RAG deficiency. Study findings and constraints: In Omenn syndrome, Treg and Tconv repertoires overlapped >90%.

Sequenced by immunoSEQ multiplex PCR; TCRdb stores in-frame clones only, minus some. The sample carries over 45,000 clones, 80% to 90% recorded once. With respect to this clone: Its specificity is not known.

Blood CD4+ CD25-low CD127-high conventional T cells supplied the genomic DNA template. Trimming pared 3 bases from V and 5 bases from J, leaving 7 bases between. In germline, CDR1 is DFQATT, CDR2 SNEGSKA (reference sequence). This CDR3 region has 11 residues. Another study also made use of these data, one on regulatory T cells. As that study records: Primers: 52 TRBV forward and 13 TRBJ reverse.

The TCR comes from a human donor in good health. The specimen sequenced was CD4+ effector T cells sorted from blood. The chain is built from TRBV20-1 and TRBJ1-2; perhaps TRBD1 as D (5 bases). Here the CDR3 DNA reads TGCAGTGCTAGTACAGGATATGGCTACACCTTC. Translated, it gives CSASTGYGYTF.